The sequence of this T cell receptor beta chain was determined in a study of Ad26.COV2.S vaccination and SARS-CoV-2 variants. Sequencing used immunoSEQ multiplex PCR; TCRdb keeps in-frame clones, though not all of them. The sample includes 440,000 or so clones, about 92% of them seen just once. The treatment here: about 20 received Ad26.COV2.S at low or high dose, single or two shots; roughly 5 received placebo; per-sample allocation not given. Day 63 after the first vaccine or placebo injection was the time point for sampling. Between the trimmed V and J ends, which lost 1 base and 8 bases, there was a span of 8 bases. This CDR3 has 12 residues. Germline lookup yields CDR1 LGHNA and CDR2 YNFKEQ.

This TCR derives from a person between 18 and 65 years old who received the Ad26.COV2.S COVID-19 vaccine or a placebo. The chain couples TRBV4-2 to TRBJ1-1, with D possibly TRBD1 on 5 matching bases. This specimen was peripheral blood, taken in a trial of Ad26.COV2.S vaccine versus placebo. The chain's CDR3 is CASSQGGQEAFF. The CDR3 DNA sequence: TGTGCCAGCAGCCAAGGGGGCCAGGAAGCTTTCTTT.